A selection of T cell receptor beta chains follows, all from one sample in a study of T cell repertoires in cytomegalovirus infection. TCRdb reanalysed the reads using MiXCR and keeps one entry per CDR3 protein. This sample carries approximately 250,000 distinct CDR3 sequences, over 8% of them seen once, and the ten largest clones take more than 13%. The specimen sequenced was PBMCs. These receptors were obtained from a human donor in good health (CMV status not recorded). Some clones in this sample may be carry-over from other donors' samples. Each CDR3 is given with its conserved first and last residue. Clone size is shown for a subset of rows, as once, few, many or a class of expanded clone.

CDR3 length | clone size | J gene | V gene | CDR3 protein
13 | NA | TRBJ2-1 | TRBV14 | CASSRWTGGEQFF
14 | many | TRBJ2-1 | TRBV7-2 | CASSSRDPENEQFF
16 | NA | TRBJ1-6 | TRBV11-3 | CASKSILGQGNSPLHF
13 | many | TRBJ2-7 | TRBV6-2/TRBV6-3 | CASSFEAPYEQYF
17 | many | TRBJ2-3 | TRBV7-2 | CASSLGLAGGVTDTQYF
15 | many | TRBJ2-3 | TRBV7-2 | CASSLTGGPTDTQYF
15 | few | TRBJ2-7 | TRBV27 | CASSWTGEPIYEQYF
14 | many | TRBJ2-2 | TRBV10-2 | CASTAGPGPGELFF
14 | many | TRBJ2-3 | TRBV20-1 | CSARDLVGLGRQYF
11 | few | TRBJ1-2 | TRBV7-3 | CASRRGYGYTF
13 | many | TRBJ1-6 | TRBV4-1 | CASSPWGDSPLHF
13 | many | TRBJ2-7 | TRBV6-2/TRBV6-3 | CASSYVGSHEQYF
17 | NA | TRBJ2-6 | TRBV5-1 | CASSWGQASSGANVLTF
14 | NA | TRBJ2-1 | TRBV14 | CASSPIVTYNEQFF
15 | NA | TRBJ1-4 | TRBV19 | CASSIWRRPNEKLFF
12 | NA | TRBJ1-3 | TRBV19 | CASGTTGNTIYF
18 | many | TRBJ1-1 | TRBV12-3/TRBV12-4 | CASSLRQAPIGTGTEAFF
14 | NA | TRBJ2-7 | TRBV2 | CASSTGTGFPEQYF
14 | many | TRBJ1-6 | TRBV28 | CASSLGLGRSPLHF
14 | many | TRBJ2-7 | TRBV6-2/TRBV6-3 | CASSYPVLTYEQYF